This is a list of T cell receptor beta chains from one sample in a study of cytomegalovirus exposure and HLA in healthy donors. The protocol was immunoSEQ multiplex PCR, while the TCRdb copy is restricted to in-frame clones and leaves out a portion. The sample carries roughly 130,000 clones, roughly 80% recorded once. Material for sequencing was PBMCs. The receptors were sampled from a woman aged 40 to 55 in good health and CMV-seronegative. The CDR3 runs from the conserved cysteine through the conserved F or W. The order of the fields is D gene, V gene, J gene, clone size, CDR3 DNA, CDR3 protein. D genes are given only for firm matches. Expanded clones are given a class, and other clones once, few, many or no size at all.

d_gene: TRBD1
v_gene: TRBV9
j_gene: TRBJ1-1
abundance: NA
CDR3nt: TGTGCCAGCAGCGTTTTCGACAGGGCCCACACTGAAGCTTTCTTT
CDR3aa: CASSVFDRAHTEAFF

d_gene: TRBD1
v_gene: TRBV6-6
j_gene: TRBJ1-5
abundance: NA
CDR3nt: TGTGCCAGCAGGCCCAGGGGGGACAATCAGCCCCAGCATTTT
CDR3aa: CASRPRGDNQPQHF

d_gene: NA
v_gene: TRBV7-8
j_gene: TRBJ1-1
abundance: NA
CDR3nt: TGTGCCAGCAGCCAATCTGCCGGGGTCTGGACTGAAGCTTTCTTT
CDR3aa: CASSQSAGVWTEAFF

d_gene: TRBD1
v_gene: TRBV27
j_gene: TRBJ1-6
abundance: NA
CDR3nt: TGTGCCAGCAGTTTAAGCGCAGGGGGATTCGGTTCACCCCTCCACTTT
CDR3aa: CASSLSAGGFGSPLHF

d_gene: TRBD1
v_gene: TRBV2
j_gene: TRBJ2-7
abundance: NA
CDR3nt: TGTGCCAGCAGCCCGAGGACAGGGGCCTACGAGCAGTACTTC
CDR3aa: CASSPRTGAYEQYF

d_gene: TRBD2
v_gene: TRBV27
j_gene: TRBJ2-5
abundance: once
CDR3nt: TGTGCCAGCAGTCTTCGGACTAGCGGAGAGACCCAGTACTTC
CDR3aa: CASSLRTSGETQYF

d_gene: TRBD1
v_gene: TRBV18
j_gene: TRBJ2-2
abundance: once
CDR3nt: TGTGCCAGCTCATCAGGACAGGGCACCGGGGAGCTGTTTTTT
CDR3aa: CASSSGQGTGELFF

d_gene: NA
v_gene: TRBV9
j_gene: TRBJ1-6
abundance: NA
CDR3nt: TGTGCCAGCAGCGTAGGCAGTGAGGGTTCACCCCTCCACTTT
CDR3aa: CASSVGSEGSPLHF

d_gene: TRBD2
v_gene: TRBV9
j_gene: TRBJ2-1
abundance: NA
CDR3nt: TGTGCCAGCAGCGTAGTCCCTAGCGGGTTCTCCTACAATGAGCAGTTCTTC
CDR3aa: CASSVVPSGFSYNEQFF

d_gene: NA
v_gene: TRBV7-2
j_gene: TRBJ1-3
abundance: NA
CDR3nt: TGTGCCAGCAGCTTAGAGTCGGGGTACCGGGTGGGAAACACCATATATTTT
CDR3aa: CASSLESGYRVGNTIYF

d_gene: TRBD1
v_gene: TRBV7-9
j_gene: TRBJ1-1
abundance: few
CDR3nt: TGTGCCAGCAGCTTCCCAGGGGGCGTTGGGAACACTGAAGCTTTCTTT
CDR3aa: CASSFPGGVGNTEAFF

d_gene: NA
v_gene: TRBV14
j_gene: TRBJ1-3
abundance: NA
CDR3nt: TGTGCCAGCAAGCGGGCGAGCTCTGGAAACACCATATATTTT
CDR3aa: CASKRASSGNTIYF

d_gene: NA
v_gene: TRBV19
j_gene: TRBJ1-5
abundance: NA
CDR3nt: TGTGCCAGTAGTATGGGAGCACCGGGCTCCAATCAGCCCCAGCATTTT
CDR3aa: CASSMGAPGSNQPQHF

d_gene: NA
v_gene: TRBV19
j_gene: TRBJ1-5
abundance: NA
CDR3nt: TGTGCCAGTACACCCCCGCGGAGGAGCAATCAGCCCCAGCATTTT
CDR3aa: CASTPPRRSNQPQHF

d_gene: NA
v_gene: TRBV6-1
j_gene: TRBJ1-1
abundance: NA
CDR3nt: TGTGCCAGCAGTGAAGCGACGGGGGGGAAGACTGAAGCTTTCTTT
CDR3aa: CASSEATGGKTEAFF

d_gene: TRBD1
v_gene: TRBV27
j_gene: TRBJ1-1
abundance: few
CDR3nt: TGTGCCAGCAGCCCGACAGGGATTGAAGCTTTCTTT
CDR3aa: CASSPTGIEAFF

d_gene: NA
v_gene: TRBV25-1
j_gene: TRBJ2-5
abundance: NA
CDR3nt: TGTGCCAGCAGTGAAATCCGGTCCCGTCCCCAAGAGACCCAGTACTTC
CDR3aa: CASSEIRSRPQETQYF

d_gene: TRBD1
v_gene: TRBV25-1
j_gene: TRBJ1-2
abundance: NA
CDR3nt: TGTGCCAGCAGTGCACCGGGACAGGGGGTTGATGGCTACACCTTC
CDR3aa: CASSAPGQGVDGYTF

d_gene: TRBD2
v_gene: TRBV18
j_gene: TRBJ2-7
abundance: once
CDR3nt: TGTGCCAGCTCACCACCTGGACTAGGGTCCTACGAGCAGTACTTC
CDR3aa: CASSPPGLGSYEQYF

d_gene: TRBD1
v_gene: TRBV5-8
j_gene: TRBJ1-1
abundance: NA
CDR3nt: TGTGCCAGCAGCTTGGAAGGGGGCTTGACTGAAGCTTTCTTT
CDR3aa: CASSLEGGLTEAFF

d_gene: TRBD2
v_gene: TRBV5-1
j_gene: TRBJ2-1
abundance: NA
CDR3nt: TGCGCCAGCAGCCGGCTAGCGGGAGGGAATGAGCAGTTCTTC
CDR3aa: CASSRLAGGNEQFF

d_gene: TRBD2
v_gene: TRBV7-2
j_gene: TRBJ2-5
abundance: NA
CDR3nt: TGTGCCAGCAGCATGGTAGCGGGAGGGCCCGGGGAGACCCAGTACTTC
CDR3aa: CASSMVAGGPGETQYF